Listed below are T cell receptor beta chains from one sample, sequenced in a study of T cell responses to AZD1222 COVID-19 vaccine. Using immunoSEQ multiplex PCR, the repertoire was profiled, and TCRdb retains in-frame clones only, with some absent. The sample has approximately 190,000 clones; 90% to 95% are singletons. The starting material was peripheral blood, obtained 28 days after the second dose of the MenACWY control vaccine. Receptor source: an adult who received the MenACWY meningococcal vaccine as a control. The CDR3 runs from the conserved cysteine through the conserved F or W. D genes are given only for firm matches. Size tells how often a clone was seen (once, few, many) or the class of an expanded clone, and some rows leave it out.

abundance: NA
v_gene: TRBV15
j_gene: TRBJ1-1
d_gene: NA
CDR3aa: CATSRWPLGGVTEAFF
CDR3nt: TGTGCCACCAGCCGTTGGCCCTTGGGGGGGGTCACTGAAGCTTTCTTT

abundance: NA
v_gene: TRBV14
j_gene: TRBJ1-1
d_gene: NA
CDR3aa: CASSFNHGYTEAFF
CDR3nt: TGTGCCAGCAGCTTCAACCACGGGTATACTGAAGCTTTCTTT

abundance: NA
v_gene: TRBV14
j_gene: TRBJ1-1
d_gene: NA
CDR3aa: CASTLNYYTEAFF
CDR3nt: TGTGCCAGCACCCTAAATTACTACACTGAAGCTTTCTTT

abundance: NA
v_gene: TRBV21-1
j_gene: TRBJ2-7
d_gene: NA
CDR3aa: CASSKVPSGSVEQYF
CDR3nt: TGTGCCAGCAGCAAAGTCCCTAGCGGGAGTGTCGAGCAGTACTTC

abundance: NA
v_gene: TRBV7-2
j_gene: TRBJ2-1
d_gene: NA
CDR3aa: CASSLVGFGSEQFF
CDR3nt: TGTGCCAGCAGCTTAGTAGGGTTCGGGAGTGAGCAGTTCTTC

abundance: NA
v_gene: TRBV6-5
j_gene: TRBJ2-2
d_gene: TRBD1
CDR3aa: CASRDRSKGGELFF
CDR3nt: TGTGCCAGCAGGGACAGGTCGAAGGGCGGGGAGCTGTTTTTT

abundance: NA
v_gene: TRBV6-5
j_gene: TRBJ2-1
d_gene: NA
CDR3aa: CASSYLSGGEQFF
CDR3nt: TGTGCCAGCAGTTACCTCTCAGGAGGTGAGCAGTTCTTC

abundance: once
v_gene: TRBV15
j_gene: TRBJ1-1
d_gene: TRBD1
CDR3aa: CATSRDRTGATEAFF
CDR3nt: TGTGCCACCAGCAGAGATCGTACAGGGGCCACTGAAGCTTTCTTT

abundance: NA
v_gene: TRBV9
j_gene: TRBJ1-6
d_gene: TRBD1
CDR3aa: CASSVERGQGLNTLHF
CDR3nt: TGTGCCAGCAGCGTAGAAAGAGGACAGGGCTTGAACACCCTCCACTTT

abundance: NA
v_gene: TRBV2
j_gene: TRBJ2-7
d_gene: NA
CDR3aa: CASRGNREGSSYEQYF
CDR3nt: TGTGCCAGCAGGGGAAACAGGGAGGGTAGCTCCTACGAGCAGTACTTC

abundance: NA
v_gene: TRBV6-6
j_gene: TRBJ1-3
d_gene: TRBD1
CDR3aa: CASSSTGGGNTIYF
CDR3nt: TGTGCCAGCAGTTCCACAGGGGGCGGAAACACCATATATTTT

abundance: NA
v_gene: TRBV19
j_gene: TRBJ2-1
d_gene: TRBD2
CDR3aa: CASNKALAGAPSSYNEQFF
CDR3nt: TGTGCCAGTAACAAGGCCCTAGCGGGAGCTCCAAGCTCCTACAATGAGCAGTTCTTC

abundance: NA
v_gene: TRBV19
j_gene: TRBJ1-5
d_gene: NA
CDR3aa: CASSIDREGNQPQHF
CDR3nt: TGTGCCAGTAGTATCGATAGGGAGGGCAATCAGCCCCAGCATTTT

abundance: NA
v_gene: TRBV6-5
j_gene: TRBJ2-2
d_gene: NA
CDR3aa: CASRSTGANTGELFF
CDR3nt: TGTGCCAGCAGATCCACAGGAGCGAACACCGGGGAGCTGTTTTTT

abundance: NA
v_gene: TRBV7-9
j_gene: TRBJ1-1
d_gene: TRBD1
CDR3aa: CASTKTGGTEAFF
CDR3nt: TGTGCCAGCACTAAAACAGGGGGCACTGAAGCTTTCTTT

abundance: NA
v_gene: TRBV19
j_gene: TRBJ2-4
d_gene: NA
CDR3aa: CASSINRENIQYF
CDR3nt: TGTGCCAGTAGTATAAATCGGGAAAACATTCAGTACTTC

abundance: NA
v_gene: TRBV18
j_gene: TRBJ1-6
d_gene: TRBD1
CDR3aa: CASSVSMTGANSPLHF
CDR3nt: TGTGCCAGCTCAGTATCGATGACAGGGGCAAATTCACCCCTCCACTTT

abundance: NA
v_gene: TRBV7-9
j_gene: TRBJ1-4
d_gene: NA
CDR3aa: CASSLGGQGKLFF
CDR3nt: TGTGCCAGCAGCCTCGGGGGCCAGGGGAAACTGTTTTTT

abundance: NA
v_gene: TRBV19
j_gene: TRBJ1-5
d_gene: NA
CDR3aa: CAAQSRYGDQPQHF
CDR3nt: TGTGCCGCCCAGTCCAGGTACGGGGATCAGCCCCAGCATTTT

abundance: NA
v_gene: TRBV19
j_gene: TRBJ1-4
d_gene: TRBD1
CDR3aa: CASTGQGYEKLFF
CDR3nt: TGTGCCAGTACGGGACAGGGATATGAAAAACTGTTTTTT

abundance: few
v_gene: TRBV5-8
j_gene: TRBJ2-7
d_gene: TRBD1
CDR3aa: CASSPRDRPYEQYF
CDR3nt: TGTGCCAGCAGCCCCCGGGACAGGCCTTACGAGCAGTACTTC

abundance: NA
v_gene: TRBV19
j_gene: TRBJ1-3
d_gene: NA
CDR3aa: CASSSDMRTGRNTIYF
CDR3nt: TGTGCCAGTAGTTCGGACATGAGAACGGGGCGAAACACCATATATTTT

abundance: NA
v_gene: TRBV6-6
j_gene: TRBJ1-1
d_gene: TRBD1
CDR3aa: CASKRGGTMNTEAFF
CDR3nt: TGTGCCAGCAAGAGAGGGGGCACAATGAACACTGAAGCTTTCTTT

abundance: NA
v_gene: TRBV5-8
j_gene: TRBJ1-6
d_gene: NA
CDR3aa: CASSRGVWNSPLHF
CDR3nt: TGTGCCAGCAGTCGCGGGGTCTGGAATTCACCCCTCCACTTT

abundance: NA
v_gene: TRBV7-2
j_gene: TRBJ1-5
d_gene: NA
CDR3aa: CASSFNGPEQPQHF
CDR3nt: TGTGCCAGCAGCTTCAATGGTCCAGAGCAGCCCCAGCATTTT

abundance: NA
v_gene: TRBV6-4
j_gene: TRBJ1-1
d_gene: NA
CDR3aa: CASSPELGSLNTEAFF
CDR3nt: TGTGCCAGCAGTCCCGAACTCGGCAGTTTGAACACTGAAGCTTTCTTT

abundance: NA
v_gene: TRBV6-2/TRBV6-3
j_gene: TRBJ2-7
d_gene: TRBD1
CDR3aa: CASSDRGFAYEQYF
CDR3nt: TGTGCCAGCAGTGACAGGGGGTTTGCCTACGAGCAGTACTTC